The 7 T cell receptor beta chains below come from one sample, sequenced in a study of blood T cell repertoires in COVID-19. The protocol was immunoSEQ multiplex PCR, while the TCRdb copy is restricted to in-frame clones and leaves out a portion. The sample lists fewer than 150,000 clones; over 75% were seen once. What was sequenced was PBMCs or T cells enriched from blood (not recorded which). These receptors were taken from a man aged 45-65 years in a cohort exposed to, infected with or recovered from COVID-19 (not recorded which).

V gene TRBV5-8 combines with J gene TRBJ2-3; 13 nucleotides agree with TRBD2. The germline V gene encodes CDR1 SGHTS and CDR2 YDEGEE. CDR3 length: 15 amino acids. Trimming removed 4 bases from V and 5 bases from J; junction bases left unmatched: 4. CDR3 bases: TGTGCCAGCAGCGGACTAGCGGGAGTTGGAGATACGCAGTATTTT. It encodes CASSGLAGVGDTQYF. Using reference TRBV5-8 and TRBJ2-3 for the parts outside the CDR3, the full variable domain is EAGVTQSPTHLIKTRGQQATLRCSPISGHTSVYWYQQALGLGLQFLLWYDEGEERNRGNFPPRFSGRQFPNYSSELNVNALELEDSALYLCASSGLAGVGDTQYFGPGTRLTVL.

The J gene is TRBJ1-2, the V gene TRBV10-3, with 7 bases that match TRBD1. Germline V gene data show CDR1 as ENHRY and CDR2 as SYGVKD. V lost 4 bases to trimming and J lost 7 bases; unmatched junction nucleotides: 12. The CDR3 covers 15 residues. This CDR3 is CAISGALTGRGGYTF. The DNA for the CDR3 is TGTGCCATCAGTGGGGCGCTGACAGGGAGAGGTGGCTACACCTTC.

J is TRBJ2-7 and V is TRBV6-2 or TRBV6-3, with D possibly matching TRBD1 (6 bases). The CDR3 contains 14 residues. V lost 4 bases and J lost 2, with 12 bases in between. Germline assignment: CDR1 MNHEY and CDR2 SVGEGT. The CDR3, as DNA: TGTGCCAGCAGTTCCGCGACAGGTCCCTACGAGCAGTACTTC. Protein product: CASSSATGPYEQYF.

The V gene is TRBV4-1, the J gene TRBJ2-7, with D possibly TRBD2 on 6 matching bases. Trimming removed 6 bases from V and 3 bases from J, with 27 bases in between. CDR1 MGHRA and CDR2 YSYEKL come from the germline V gene. There are 18 residues in the CDR3. CDR3 sequence (DNA): TGCGCCAGCAGACCCGATGCGGGAATCGGTTCCCGATTCTACGAGCAGTACTTC. Amino acids: CASRPDAGIGSRFYEQYF.

The chain couples TRBV5-1 to TRBJ1-6; D gene uncertain. Trimming pared 4 bases from V and 6 bases from J, leaving 14 bases between. The CDR3 runs to 15 residues. CDR1 SGHRS and CDR2 YFSETQ come from the germline V gene. The CDR3 region has the DNA TGCGCCAGCAGCCCAATGGAGAGCCGTAATTCACCCCTCCACTTT. Translation gives CASSPMESRNSPLHF.

This clone appeared a few times. The V gene is TRBV4-3, the J gene TRBJ1-3; 7 positions agree with TRBD1. V was pared by 3 bases and J by 11 bases, with 4 bases of the junction left unmatched. CDR3 size: 12 residues. The germline gives CDR1 LGHNA, CDR2 YSLEER. CDR3 amino acids: CASSQSGQSIYF. The CDR3 DNA reads as TGCGCCAGCAGCCAGTCGGGACAGTCCATATATTTT.

CDR3 protein: CASSPRAPGTGSSGANVLTF. Here the CDR3 DNA reads TGTGCCAGCTCACCACGAGCGCCCGGGACAGGGAGCTCTGGGGCCAACGTCCTGACTTTC. V and J are TRBV18 and TRBJ2-6, with 9 bases that match TRBD1. Trimming cost V 1 base and J 0 bases; bases outside gene matches: 10. The CDR3 has 20 residues. Germline loops: CDR1 KGHSH, CDR2 LQKENI.